The 18 T cell receptor beta chains listed next were all sequenced from one sample in a study of long-term antiretroviral therapy in people with HIV (dated by TCRdb to between 2021 and 2023). Sequencing of the TRB variable region was done with the immunoSEQ hsTCRB v3.0 assay at survey level resolution. TCRdb holds this immuneACCESS table with in-frame rearrangements only. Some clones are missing; in checked studies, unresolved V genes explain under half, and the rest has no known cause. The sample table records around 18,000 clones; around 76% of these occur just once. Together, the top ten hold over 13% of the sample. Sequencing used unsorted PBMCs, obtained 0.5 years before starting antiretroviral therapy. The origin of the receptors is a woman between 50 and 59 years old with HIV.

The chain uses TRBV7-3 and TRBJ1-1, with 11 bases aligning to TRBD1. The junction had 8 bases not matched to a gene; V was cut back by 4 bases and J by 4 bases. This CDR3 contains 16 residues. The germline V gene has CDR1 SGHTA and CDR2 FQGTGA. This CDR3 is CASSSTGTGGCTEAFF. The CDR3 DNA reads TGTGCCAGCAGCTCGACCGGGACAGGGGGTTGCACTGAAGCTTTCTTT.

The genes are TRBV7-3 and TRBJ2-1; 7 nucleotides match TRBD2. Germline V CDR1 and CDR2: SGHTA, FQGTGA. Germline trimming cut 0 bases from V and 9 bases from J; bases unmatched to any gene: 8. The CDR3 length is 15 residues. The CDR3 spells CASSLTPGTGGEQFF. The CDR3, as DNA: TGTGCCAGCAGCTTAACGCCGGGGACGGGGGGTGAGCAGTTCTTC.

The V gene is TRBV5-1, the J gene TRBJ2-2; tentatively, D is TRBD2 (5 bases). Trimming took 4 bases from V and 0 from J, leaving 16 bases between them. The CDR3 loop spans 17 amino acids. CDR1 and CDR2 from the germline V gene are SGHRS and YFSETQ. CDR3 bases: TGCGCCAGCAGCCTCCTAGGCCCGGGAACGAACACCGGGGAGCTGTTTTTT. As protein: CASSLLGPGTNTGELFF.

For this clone: Other DNA sequences in the sample encode the same CDR3. The chain couples TRBV2 to TRBJ1-6, with D uncertain. Germline values: CDR1 SNHLY, CDR2 FYNNEI. This CDR3 region has 14 residues. V was shortened by 3 bases and J by 3 bases, with 6 bases between the two germline ends. CDR3 residues: CASSEGFYNSPLHF. The CDR3 DNA reads as TGTGCCAGCAGTGAGGGTTTCTATAATTCACCCCTCCACTTT.

The chain is built from TRBV6-6 and TRBJ2-2, with D possibly TRBD1 on 7 matching bases. Trimming cost V 6 bases and J 6 bases, with 11 bases left between them. This CDR3 is built from 13 residues. Germline V lookup: CDR1 MNHNY, CDR2 SVGAGI (reference sequence). In DNA form, the CDR3 reads TGTGCCAGCAGCCGGGGGACAGCCGGGGAGCTGTTTTTT. Amino acids: CASSRGTAGELFF.

The table lists this clone with a count of one. The genes are TRBV5-1 and TRBJ2-3, with 12 bases identical to TRBD2. Germline V lookup: CDR1 SGHRS, CDR2 YFSETQ. The CDR3 is made up of 15 amino acids. The trim removed 3 bases at V and 3 bases at J, leaving 2 bases unmatched. For the CDR3, the DNA is TGCGCCAGCAGCTGGACTAGCGGGGCAACAGATACGCAGTATTTT. It yields the protein CASSWTSGATDTQYF. The entire variable domain, with the rest obtained from reference TRBV5-1 and TRBJ2-3, is as follows: KAGVTQTPRYLIKTRGQQVTLSCSPISGHRSVSWYQQTPGQGLQFLFEYFSETQRNKGNFPGRFSGRQFSNSRSEMNVSTLELGDSALYLCASSWTSGATDTQYFGPGTRLTVL.

This clone was seen a single time. V and J are TRBV14 and TRBJ2-5; 8 nucleotides align to TRBD1. V dropped 4 bases and J dropped 5; count of bases not matched to a gene: 3. The length of the CDR3 is 13 residues. The germline V gene encodes CDR1 SGHDN and CDR2 FVKESK. CDR3: CASSRRGPETQYF. CDR3 sequence (DNA): TGTGCCAGCAGCCGCAGGGGGCCGGAGACCCAGTACTTC. The full variable domain, its missing parts supplied by reference TRBV14 and TRBJ2-5, is EAGVTQFPSHSVIEKGQTVTLRCDPISGHDNLYWYRRVMGKEIKFLLHFVKESKQDESGMPNNRFLAERTGGTYSTLKVQPAELEDSGVYFCASSRRGPETQYFGPGTRLLVL.

The J gene is TRBJ1-6, the V gene TRBV11-2, with TRBD1 as a possible D gene (5 bases). Germline V gene data show CDR1 as SGHAT and CDR2 as FQNNGV. With 1 base removed from V and 9 bases from J, the gap between germline ends came to 10 bases. This CDR3 region has 14 residues. The CDR3 region is CASSLGDWSSPLHF. DNA for the CDR3: TGTGCCAGCAGCTTAGGGGACTGGAGTTCACCCCTCCACTTT.

This clone was detected a few times. The V and J genes are TRBV19 and TRBJ2-5; 9 nucleotides match TRBD1. V lost 7 bases, J lost 6 bases, and 9 bases stayed unmatched. CDR1 and CDR2 (germline): LNHDA, SQIVND (reference sequence). The CDR3 is 14 amino acids. CDR3 DNA: TGTGCCAGTACTGGGGGACAGGGAGGACAGACCCAGTACTTC. Protein: CASTGGQGGQTQYF.

V is TRBV5-1 and J is TRBJ2-1, with TRBD2 matching over 8 bases. CDR1 SGHRS and CDR2 YFSETQ come from the germline V gene. The CDR3 is 14 residues long. Germline trimming cut 4 bases from V and 5 bases from J; bases unmatched to any gene: 5. CDR3 sequence: CASSPGLGHNEQFF. DNA for the CDR3: TGCGCCAGCAGCCCGGGACTAGGGCACAATGAGCAGTTCTTC.

The chain joins TRBV27 to TRBJ1-2; D unclear. Germline V gives CDR1 MNHEY, CDR2 SMNVEV (reference sequence). The CDR3 is 14 amino acids. Trimming left V 4 bases short and J 8 bases short, with 17 bases between. CDR3 in amino acids: CASSSFPPLLGYTF. CDR3 DNA sequence: TGTGCCAGCAGTTCCTTTCCCCCCCTTTTAGGCTACACCTTC.

The chain joins TRBV2 to TRBJ2-7, with D perhaps TRBD2 (5 bases). CDR1 is SNHLY, CDR2 FYNNEI, per germline. The CDR3 spans 14 residues. V gave up 5 bases and J gave up 2 bases, with 13 bases separating them. CDR3 nucleotides: TGTGCCAGCAGTTCTGGGAGTCGAACCTACGAGCAGTACGTC. Residues: CASSSGSRTYEQYV.

The J gene is TRBJ2-7, the V gene TRBV5-1, with 8 bases identical to TRBD1. Germline trimming cut 0 bases from V and 4 bases from J; bases unmatched to any gene: 6. CDR1 is SGHRS and CDR2 is YFSETQ in the germline V gene. The CDR3 spans 15 residues. CDR3 loop: CASSLDGQGAYEQYF. In DNA form, the CDR3 reads TGCGCCAGCAGCTTGGATGGACAGGGAGCGTACGAGCAGTACTTC.

This clone was seen only a few times. V is TRBV30 and J is TRBJ2-4; 7 nucleotides align to TRBD1. Germline CDR1 and CDR2: GTSNPN and SVGIG (reference sequence). The J segment lost 7 bases and the V segment lost 3 bases, leaving 0 bases of the junction unmatched. There are 11 residues in the CDR3. The CDR3 coding sequence is TGTGCCTGGAGACAGGGGAACATTCAGTACTTC. It yields the protein CAWRQGNIQYF.

CDR3 DNA: TGTGCCAGCAGCTTAGGCTCCTCCTTTCAGGGGGCGTGGGAGACCCAGTACTTC. It codes for CASSLGSSFQGAWETQYF. The chain joins TRBV11-2 to TRBJ2-5; 8 bases agree with TRBD1. This CDR3 comprises 18 residues. Germline V gene data show CDR1 as SGHAT and CDR2 as FQNNGV. Unmatched junction bases numbered 15, after V lost 1 base and J lost 5 bases.

V gene TRBV25-1 combines with J gene TRBJ1-6; 10 bases agree with TRBD1. CDR3 length: 17 residues. J was trimmed by 9 bases and V by 0 bases; bases with no gene match: 8. In germline, CDR1 is MGHDK, CDR2 SYGVNS. This chain's CDR3 is CASSEYLSGTGVSPLHF. For the CDR3, the DNA is TGTGCCAGCAGTGAATATTTATCGGGGACAGGGGTTTCACCCCTCCACTTT.

The chain links TRBV7-2 to TRBJ1-5; 9 bases agree with TRBD1. Germline V gives CDR1 SGHTA, CDR2 FQGNSA. J was trimmed by 2 bases and V by 1 base; bases with no gene match: 3. This CDR3 region has 16 residues. The CDR3 region has the DNA TGTGCCAGCAGCTTAGAATGGACAGGGGGCAATCAGCCCCAGCATTTT. Residues: CASSLEWTGGNQPQHF.

The V call is TRBV18, the J call TRBJ2-7; possibly TRBD2 for D (6 bases). The length of the CDR3 is 13 residues. The ends were cut back, 3 bases at V and 6 bases at J, with 12 bases in the middle. Germline CDR1 KGHSH, CDR2 LQKENI. The CDR3 region has the DNA TGTGCCAGCTCACCGGGGGACTTGCGCGAGCAGTACGTC. Translated: CASSPGDLREQYV.